Included here is one T cell receptor beta chain sequence, with context. Its antigen is not known. MiXCR was run by TCRdb on the RT-PCR reads, yielding one entry per CDR3 protein. Seen here are a few hundred thousand distinct CDR3 sequences, less than 15% observed once, and the top ten hold approximately 12%. This specimen comes from a study of response to subunit inactivated influenza vaccine. CDR1 is MDHEN and CDR2 is SYDVKM in the germline V gene. V shed 4 bases and J 0 bases; nucleotides not matched to a gene: 4. This CDR3 is 16 amino acids long. General study findings and limits: The authors suggested that every seasonal influenza vaccination recruits few new T cells.

The sequenced sample was PBMCs from blood, obtained roughly 12 days after vaccination. The J gene is TRBJ2-1, the V gene TRBV28, with 9 bases aligning to TRBD2. This receptor was taken from a man in his fifties or sixties who received an inactivated influenza vaccine. The chain's CDR3 is CASSYSGSPSYNEQFF. As DNA, the CDR3 is TGTGCCAGCAGTTATAGCGGGAGTCCCTCCTACAATGAGCAGTTCTTC. Together with reference TRBV28 and TRBJ2-1, the CDR3 gives the full variable domain: DVKVTQSSRYLVKRTGEKVFLECVQDMDHENMFWYRQDPGLGLRLIYFSYDVKMKEKGDIPEGYSVSREKKERFSLILESASTNQTSMYLCASSYSGSPSYNEQFFGPGTRLTVL.